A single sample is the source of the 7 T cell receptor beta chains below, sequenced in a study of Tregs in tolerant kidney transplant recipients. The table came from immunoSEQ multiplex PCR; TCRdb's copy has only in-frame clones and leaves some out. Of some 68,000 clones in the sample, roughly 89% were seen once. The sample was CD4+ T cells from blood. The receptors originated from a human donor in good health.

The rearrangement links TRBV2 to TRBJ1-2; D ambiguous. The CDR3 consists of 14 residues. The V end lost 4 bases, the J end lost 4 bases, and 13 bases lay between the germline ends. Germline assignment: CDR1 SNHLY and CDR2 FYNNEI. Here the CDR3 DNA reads TGTGCCAGCAGTGTTAAACAAAGGGTCTATGGCTACACCTTC. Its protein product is CASSVKQRVYGYTF.

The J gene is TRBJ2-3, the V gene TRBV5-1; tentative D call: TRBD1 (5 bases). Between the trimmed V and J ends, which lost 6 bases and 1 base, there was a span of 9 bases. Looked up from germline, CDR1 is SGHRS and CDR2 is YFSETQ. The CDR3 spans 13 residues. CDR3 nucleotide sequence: TGCGCCAGCATGGGGCCCCGCACAGATACGCAGTATTTT. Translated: CASMGPRTDTQYF.

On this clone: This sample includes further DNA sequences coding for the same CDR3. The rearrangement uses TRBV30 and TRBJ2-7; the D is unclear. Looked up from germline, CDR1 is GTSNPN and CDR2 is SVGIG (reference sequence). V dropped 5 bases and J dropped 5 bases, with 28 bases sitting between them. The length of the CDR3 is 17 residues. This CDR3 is CAWGPLHGNRRRNEQYF. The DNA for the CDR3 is TGTGCCTGGGGGCCGCTTCACGGCAACCGAAGGCGTAACGAGCAGTACTTC.

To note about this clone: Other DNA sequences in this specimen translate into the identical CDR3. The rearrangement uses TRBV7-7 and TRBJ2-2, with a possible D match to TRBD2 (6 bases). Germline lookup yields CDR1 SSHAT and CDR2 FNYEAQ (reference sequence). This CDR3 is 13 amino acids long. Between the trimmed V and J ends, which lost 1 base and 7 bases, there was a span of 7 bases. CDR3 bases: TGTGCCAGCAGCTTAGGGGGAGGCGGGGAGCTGTTTTTT. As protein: CASSLGGGGELFF.

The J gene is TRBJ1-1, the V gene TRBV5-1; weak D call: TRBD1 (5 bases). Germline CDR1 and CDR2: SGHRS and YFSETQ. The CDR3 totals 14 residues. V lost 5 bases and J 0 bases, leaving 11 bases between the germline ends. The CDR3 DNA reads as TGCGCCAGCAGGACGGACACATTGAACACTGAAGCTTTCTTT. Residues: CASRTDTLNTEAFF.

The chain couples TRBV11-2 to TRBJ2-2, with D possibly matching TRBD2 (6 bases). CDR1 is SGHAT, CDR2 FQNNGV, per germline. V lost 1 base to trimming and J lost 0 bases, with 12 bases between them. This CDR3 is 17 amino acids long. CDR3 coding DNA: TGTGCCAGCAGCTTAGTTTCGGGAGCCGCGAACACCGGGGAGCTGTTTTTT. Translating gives CASSLVSGAANTGELFF. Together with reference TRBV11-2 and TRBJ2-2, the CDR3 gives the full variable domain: EAGVAQSPRYKIIEKRQSVAFWCNPISGHATLYWYQQILGQGPKLLIQFQNNGVVDDSQLPKDRFSAERLKGVDSTLKIQPAKLEDSAVYLCASSLVSGAANTGELFFGEGSRLTVL.

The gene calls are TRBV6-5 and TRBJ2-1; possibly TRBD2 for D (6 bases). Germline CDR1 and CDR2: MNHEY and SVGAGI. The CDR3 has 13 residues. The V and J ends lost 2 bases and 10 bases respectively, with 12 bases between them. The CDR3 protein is CASSYRGGYEQFF. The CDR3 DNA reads TGTGCCAGCAGTTACCGCGGAGGGTACGAGCAGTTCTTC.